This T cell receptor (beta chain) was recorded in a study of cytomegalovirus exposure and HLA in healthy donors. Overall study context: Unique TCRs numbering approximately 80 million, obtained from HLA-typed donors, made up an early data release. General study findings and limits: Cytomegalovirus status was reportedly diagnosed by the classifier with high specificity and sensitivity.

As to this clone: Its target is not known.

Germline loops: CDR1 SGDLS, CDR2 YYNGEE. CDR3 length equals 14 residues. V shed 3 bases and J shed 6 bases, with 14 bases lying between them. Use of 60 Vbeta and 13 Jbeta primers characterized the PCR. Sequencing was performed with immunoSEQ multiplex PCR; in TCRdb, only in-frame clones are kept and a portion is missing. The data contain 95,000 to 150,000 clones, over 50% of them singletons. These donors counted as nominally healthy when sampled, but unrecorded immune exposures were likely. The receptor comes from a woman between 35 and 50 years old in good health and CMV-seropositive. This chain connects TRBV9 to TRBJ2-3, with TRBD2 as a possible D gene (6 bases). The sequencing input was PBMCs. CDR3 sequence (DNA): TGTGCCAGCAGCGCCCGACTAGTTTGGGATACGCAGTATTTT. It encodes CASSARLVWDTQYF.